Presented here are 32 T cell receptor beta chains from one specimen sequenced in a study of T cell clones after liver transplantation. Produced via immunoSEQ multiplex PCR; TCRdb's table is partial and in-frame only. The table includes about 45,000 clones, 86% detected once. Source: CD4+ T cells from blood, taken 24 months after liver transplant. Source of these receptors: a human patient who received a liver transplant. Some T cells may have come from the graft donor.

This CDR3 reads CASSEAQGFGYTF. The CDR3 bases are TGTGCCAGCAGTGAAGCACAGGGCTTTGGCTACACCTTC. V is TRBV6-1 and J is TRBJ1-2, with D possibly matching TRBD1 (6 bases). This CDR3 is built from 13 residues. V was pared by 0 bases and J by 7 bases, with 9 bases between. Germline-derived CDR1 and CDR2 are MNHNS and SASEGT.

V and J are TRBV28 and TRBJ1-2; no clear D. The CDR3 is 14 residues long. V was clipped by 10 bases and J by 0 bases, with 15 bases between them. Per the germline V gene, CDR1 is MDHEN and CDR2 is SYDVKM. CDR3 protein: CAIRWRRTNYGYTF. DNA for the CDR3: TGTGCCATCCGTTGGAGACGGACTAACTATGGCTACACCTTC.

The V call is TRBV19, the J call TRBJ2-7; TRBD1 aligns across 9 bases. The CDR3 has 15 residues. With 5 bases clipped from V and 3 bases from J, the junction kept 8 bases outside the gene matches. Germline V CDR1 and CDR2: LNHDA, SQIVND (reference sequence). CDR3 sequence reads: CASSHMTGGIYEQYF. DNA for the CDR3: TGTGCCAGTAGTCATATGACAGGGGGAATCTACGAGCAGTACTTC.

This chain links TRBV5-1 with TRBJ1-1; D not certain. Germline CDR1 reads SGHRS; CDR2 reads YFSETQ. The V end lost 0 bases, the J end lost 1 base, and 7 bases lay between the germline ends. CDR3 length equals 14 residues. Written as DNA, the CDR3 is TGCGCCAGCAGCTTGGGGGCCGCGAACACTGAAGCTTTCTTT. This gives the protein CASSLGAANTEAFF.

The V call is TRBV11-3, the J call TRBJ1-1; a possible D gene is TRBD1 (5 bases). The CDR3 is 14 amino acids. Deletions cut 5 bases from V and 1 base from J, with 11 bases between. Germline CDR1 SGHNT, CDR2 YENEEA. The CDR3 sequence: CASSPRGGNTEAFF. DNA for the CDR3: TGTGCCAGCAGCCCACGGGGGGGGAACACTGAAGCTTTCTTT.

The V call is TRBV28, the J call TRBJ1-2; 7 bases align to TRBD1. Trimming at V came to 6 bases and at J to 14 bases, leaving 15 bases not matched to a gene. The CDR3 spans 13 residues. Germline V gives CDR1 MDHEN, CDR2 SYDVKM. The CDR3 loop is CASSHRGHGVGTF. The CDR3, as DNA: TGTGCCAGCAGCCACAGGGGCCATGGGGTAGGGACCTTC.

The chain couples TRBV27 to TRBJ2-1; 9 positions agree with TRBD2. Trimming removed 5 bases from V and 1 base from J; junction bases left unmatched: 3. The CDR3 sequence is 15 residues long. Per the germline V gene, CDR1 is MNHEY and CDR2 is SMNVEV (reference sequence). The CDR3 region has the DNA TGTGCCAGCAGTGGCAGCGGGAGGTCCTACAATGAGCAGTTCTTC. It yields the protein CASSGSGRSYNEQFF.

This clone has a single count. The chain couples TRBV28 to TRBJ1-1; D unclear. The CDR3 runs 16 residues. Germline CDR1 and CDR2: MDHEN and SYDVKM. V shed 4 bases and J shed 6 bases, with 21 bases lying between them. CDR3 region: CASSSPTLIVRAEAFF. CDR3 DNA: TGTGCCAGCAGTTCTCCGACTTTGATTGTGCGGGCTGAAGCTTTCTTT.

The chain carries TRBV6-1 and TRBJ2-1; TRBD2 agrees at 9 bases. Germline CDR1 is MNHNS and CDR2 is SASEGT. The CDR3 has 15 residues. The V and J ends lost 2 bases and 10 bases, in that order; junction bases with no gene match: 9. CDR3 sequence (DNA): TGTGCCAGCAGTGAACGGCGGGGGGGCGAATTCGAGCAGTTCTTC. Translation gives CASSERRGGEFEQFF.

This clone is a singleton in its sample. The genes are TRBV11-1 and TRBJ1-1; no clear D. Germline CDR1 SGHAT, CDR2 FQDESV (reference sequence). Trimming removed 2 bases from V and 1 base from J, with 2 bases in between. The CDR3 is 12 residues long. The CDR3 sequence is CASSLSNTEAFF. CDR3 in DNA: TGTGCCAGCAGCTTATCGAACACTGAAGCTTTCTTT.

The V and J genes are TRBV7-9 and TRBJ2-1; no firm D call. Germline V gives CDR1 SEHNR, CDR2 FQNEAQ (reference sequence). The V gene lost 5 bases and the J gene lost 8 bases, with 10 bases spanning the gap. The CDR3 is 12 amino acids. The CDR3 sequence: CASSHSLDEQFF. In DNA, the CDR3 is TGTGCCAGCAGCCACTCCTTAGATGAGCAGTTCTTC.

The genes are TRBV6-1 and TRBJ1-2; D ambiguous. The V end lost 5 bases, the J end lost 6 bases, and 7 bases lay between the germline ends. Per the germline V gene, CDR1 is MNHNS and CDR2 is SASEGT. The CDR3 is 11 residues long. The CDR3 nucleotides read TGTGCCAGCAGTTATTCCCATGGCTACACCTTC. It is translated as CASSYSHGYTF.

The chain uses TRBV7-2 and TRBJ1-5; no reliable D call. The germline gives CDR1 SGHTA, CDR2 FQGNSA. This CDR3 contains 13 residues. Trimming pared 3 bases from V and 1 base from J, leaving 4 bases between. DNA for the CDR3: TGTGCCAGCAGCTTTCACAGCAATCAGCCCCAGCATTTT. Amino acid sequence: CASSFHSNQPQHF. Full variable domain (outside the CDR3, taken from reference TRBV7-2 and TRBJ1-5): GAGVSQSPSNKVTEKGKDVELRCDPISGHTALYWYRQSLGQGLEFLIYFQGNSAPDKSGLPSDRFSAERTGGSVSTLTIQRTQQEDSAVYLCASSFHSNQPQHFGDGTRLSIL.

The gene calls are TRBV5-1 and TRBJ1-3; possibly TRBD1 for D (6 bases). CDR1 SGHRS and CDR2 YFSETQ come from the germline V gene. The V end lost 3 bases, the J end lost 2 bases, and 12 bases lay between the germline ends. The CDR3 consists of 15 residues. The CDR3 DNA sequence: TGCGCCAGCAGCTGGACAGATGACCCTGGAAACACCATATATTTT. As protein: CASSWTDDPGNTIYF.

The chain has TRBV19 and TRBJ2-3; D is perhaps TRBD1 (6 bases). The germline V and J ends were trimmed by 2 bases and 2 bases, with 14 bases remaining between them. Germline V gene data show CDR1 as LNHDA and CDR2 as SQIVND (reference sequence). The CDR3 runs 16 residues. DNA of the CDR3: TGTGCCAGTAGTATATTTCGGACAGACAACACAGATACGCAGTATTTT. It encodes CASSIFRTDNTDTQYF.

The V gene is TRBV30, the J gene TRBJ1-2; TRBD1 matches 11 bases. The trim removed 0 bases at V and 7 bases at J, leaving 7 bases unmatched. The CDR3 runs 15 residues. Germline V gene sequence: CDR1 GTSNPN, CDR2 SVGIG (reference sequence). This CDR3 reads CAWSVQRTGGFGYTF. The CDR3, as DNA: TGTGCCTGGAGTGTACAGAGGACAGGGGGCTTTGGCTACACCTTC.

The rearrangement joins TRBV19 to TRBJ1-3; D call uncertain. Germline CDR1 LNHDA, CDR2 SQIVND (reference sequence). V dropped 6 bases and J dropped 2 bases, with 8 bases sitting between them. The CDR3 length is 13 residues. CDR3 nucleotides: TGTGCCAGTAGCCCCGTCCCTGGAAACACCATATATTTT. Its protein is CASSPVPGNTIYF.

The chain recombines TRBV7-9 with TRBJ2-7; possible D gene TRBD2, 5 bases. CDR1 SEHNR and CDR2 FQNEAQ come from the germline V gene (reference sequence). Between the trimmed V and J ends, which lost 5 bases and 4 bases, there was a span of 21 bases. This CDR3 contains 16 residues. The CDR3 spells CASSLSMEVSHYEQYF. The CDR3 DNA follows: TGTGCCAGCAGCCTCTCCATGGAGGTAAGCCATTACGAGCAGTACTTC.

This chain connects TRBV4-1 to TRBJ2-7; 11 bases agree with TRBD1. Per the germline V gene, CDR1 is MGHRA and CDR2 is YSYEKL. CDR3 length equals 19 residues. Germline trimming cut 1 base from V and 1 base from J; bases unmatched to any gene: 12. CDR3 bases: TGCGCCAGCAGCCAAGTGATAGGACAGGGGGCTGGGGGGTCCTACGAGCAGTACTTC. Residues: CASSQVIGQGAGGSYEQYF.

This clone is a singleton in its sample. This chain joins TRBV2 and TRBJ2-3; D is undetermined. This CDR3 region has 15 residues. CDR1 is SNHLY and CDR2 is FYNNEI in the germline V gene. The V end lost 4 bases, the J end lost 5 bases, and 16 bases lay between the germline ends. CDR3 residues: CASSGVTVGIDTQYF. CDR3 sequence (DNA): TGTGCCAGCAGTGGGGTTACCGTGGGCATAGATACGCAGTATTTT.

This clone was seen only once. The J gene is TRBJ2-3, the V gene TRBV7-7; 7 positions match TRBD1. Germline V lookup: CDR1 SSHAT, CDR2 FNYEAQ (reference sequence). The CDR3 runs to 15 residues. Germline trimming cut 2 bases from V and 3 bases from J; bases unmatched to any gene: 5. CDR3 amino acids: CASSLTGARTDTQYF. The CDR3 DNA reads TGTGCCAGCAGCTTAACAGGGGCGAGAACAGATACGCAGTATTTT.

This clone has a handful of counts. This chain links TRBV6-1 with TRBJ1-1; D is possibly TRBD1 (6 bases). The CDR3 consists of 14 residues. V was clipped by 6 bases and J by 4 bases, with 15 bases between them. From germline, CDR1 is MNHNS and CDR2 SASEGT. CDR3 protein: CASSATGRGTEAFF. CDR3 DNA: TGTGCCAGCAGCGCAACAGGGCGGGGCACTGAAGCTTTCTTT.

Comment on this clone: Sequence at one end of the junction differs from germline and may be a read error. The same CDR3 also results from other DNA sequences found in this sample. The gene calls are TRBV6-1 and TRBJ1-5; tentative D call: TRBD1 (6 bases). Germline CDR1 and CDR2: MNHNS and SASEGT. The CDR3 length is 15 residues. CDR3 region: CASSEAVGGLKPQHF. The CDR3 DNA reads TGTGCCAGTAGTGAAGCGGTGGGGGGGCTAAAGCCCCAGCATTTT.

The V call is TRBV4-2, the J call TRBJ1-2; D perhaps matches TRBD1 (5 bases). The germline CDR1 and CDR2 sequences are LGHNA and YNFKEQ. The CDR3 loop spans 14 amino acids. V lost 4 bases and J 4 bases, leaving 13 bases between the germline ends. The CDR3 loop is CASSPLGAVYGYTF. For the CDR3, the DNA is TGTGCCAGCAGCCCTCTAGGGGCGGTCTATGGCTACACCTTC.

The rearrangement joins TRBV7-6 to TRBJ2-2; D might be TRBD2 (6 bases). This CDR3 has 17 amino acids. The V gene's germline CDR1 is SGHVS and CDR2 FNYEAQ. Trimming left V 5 bases short and J 5 bases short, with 21 bases between. Here the CDR3 reads CASSRAGQSTGTGELFF. CDR3 nucleotide sequence: TGTGCCAGCAGCCGCGCGGGGCAGTCCACCGGGACCGGGGAGCTGTTTTTT.

The CDR3 coding sequence is TGTGCCAGCAGTTCCCAATGGGGACAGGGCCACTACGAGCAGTACTTC. It specifies CASSSQWGQGHYEQYF. The chain has TRBV28 and TRBJ2-7; 9 nucleotides match TRBD1. This CDR3 has 16 amino acids. Trimming cost V 4 bases and J 3 bases; bases outside gene matches: 10. Germline values: CDR1 MDHEN, CDR2 SYDVKM.

This chain links TRBV6-1 with TRBJ2-5, with D uncertain. Trimming took off 2 bases at V and 5 bases at J, with 15 bases between the two ends. Germline CDR1 MNHNS, CDR2 SASEGT. The CDR3 is 15 residues long. DNA for the CDR3: TGTGCCAGCAGTGAATTGAGGATCCCCCGGGAGACCCAGTACTTC. Translation gives CASSELRIPRETQYF.

In its sample, this clone was seen a few times. The chain combines TRBV2 with TRBJ1-2, with 8 bases matching TRBD1. Losses at the gene ends were 6 bases for V and 5 bases for J; bases not matched to a gene: 5. Germline CDR1 is SNHLY and CDR2 is FYNNEI. This CDR3 spans 13 amino acids. CDR3 protein: CASSTRTGYGYTF. DNA of the CDR3: TGTGCCAGCAGCACTAGGACAGGGTATGGCTACACCTTC.

In this sample, this clone turned up a few times. This chain connects TRBV30 to TRBJ1-1; D not resolved. The CDR3 runs to 14 residues. V was clipped by 5 bases and J by 0 bases, with 13 bases between them. Germline lookup yields CDR1 GTSNPN and CDR2 SVGIG (reference sequence). The CDR3 loop is CAWVKRWMNTEAFF. The CDR3 DNA sequence: TGTGCCTGGGTGAAAAGGTGGATGAACACTGAAGCTTTCTTT.

The chain carries TRBV7-8 and TRBJ2-1; maybe TRBD1 (6 bases). The germline V gene has CDR1 SGHVS and CDR2 FQNEAQ. V was pared by 1 base and J by 2 bases, with 12 bases between. The CDR3 has 16 residues. The CDR3 here is CASSLVGAAAYNEQFF. The CDR3 DNA reads as TGTGCCAGCAGCTTAGTGGGGGCTGCCGCCTACAATGAGCAGTTCTTC.

V usage is TRBV5-1 and J usage is TRBJ1-1, with unresolved D. Trimming took 1 base from V and 1 from J, leaving 8 bases between them. Germline V gives CDR1 SGHRS, CDR2 YFSETQ. This CDR3 spans 14 amino acids. CDR3 sequence: CASSLLGSNTEAFF. In DNA form, the CDR3 reads TGCGCCAGCAGCTTGTTGGGGTCGAACACTGAAGCTTTCTTT.

The chain links TRBV5-4 to TRBJ1-2; 7 bases fit TRBD1. This CDR3 contains 15 residues. CDR1 and CDR2 from the germline V gene are SGHNT and YYREEE (reference sequence). Trimming cost V 5 bases and J 4 bases; bases outside gene matches: 11. The CDR3 region has the DNA TGTGCCAGCAGTTACGCCGGGACAGACCCCTATGGCTACACCTTC. Translated, it gives CASSYAGTDPYGYTF. The full variable domain, rest sourced from reference TRBV5-4 and TRBJ1-2, is ETGVTQSPTHLIKTRGQQVTLRCSSQSGHNTVSWYQQALGQGPQFIFQYYREEENGRGNFPPRFSGLQFPNYSSELNVNALELDDSALYLCASSYAGTDPYGYTFGSGTRLTVV.